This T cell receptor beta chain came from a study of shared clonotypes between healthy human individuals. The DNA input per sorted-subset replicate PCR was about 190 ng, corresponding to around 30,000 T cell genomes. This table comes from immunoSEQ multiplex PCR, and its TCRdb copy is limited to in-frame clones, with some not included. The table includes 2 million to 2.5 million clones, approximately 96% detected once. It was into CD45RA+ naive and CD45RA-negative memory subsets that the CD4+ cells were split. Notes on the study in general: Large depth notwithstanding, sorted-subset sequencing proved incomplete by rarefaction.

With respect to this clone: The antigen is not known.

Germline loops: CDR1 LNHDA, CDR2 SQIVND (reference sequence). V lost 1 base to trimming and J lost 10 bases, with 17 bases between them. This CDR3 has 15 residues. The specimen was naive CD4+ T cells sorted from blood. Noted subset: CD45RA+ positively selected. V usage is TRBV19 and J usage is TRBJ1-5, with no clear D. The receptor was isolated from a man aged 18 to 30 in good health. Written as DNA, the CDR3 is TGTGCCAGTAGTATAGTGTCGGAGAACCGGCGTCCCCAGCATTTT. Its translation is CASSIVSENRRPQHF. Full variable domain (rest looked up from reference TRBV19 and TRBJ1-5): DGGITQSPKYLFRKEGQNVTLSCEQNLNHDAMYWYRQDPGQGLRLIYYSQIVNDFQKGDIAEGYSVSREKKESFPLTVTSAQKNPTAFYLCASSIVSENRRPQHFGDGTRLSIL.